This T cell receptor beta chain was found in a study of cytomegalovirus exposure and HLA in healthy donors. Study outcomes and limitations: Cytomegalovirus-associated status was assigned to about 150 TCR beta chains.

To note about this clone: What it binds is unknown.

Clones were read by immunoSEQ multiplex PCR, and TCRdb kept only the in-frame ones, dropping some. The sample holds about 160,000 clones, roughly nine tenths seen once. This CDR3 has 14 amino acids. The ends were cut back, 3 bases at V and 2 bases at J, with 10 bases in the middle. From germline, CDR1 is LNHDA and CDR2 SQIVND (reference sequence). The chain recombines TRBV19 with TRBJ1-2; D not resolved. The sequence was collected from a woman aged 18-29 years in good health and CMV-seropositive. Sequenced input: PBMCs. CDR3 protein: CASSIPTTNYGYTF. For the CDR3, the DNA is TGTGCCAGTAGTATCCCGACTACCAACTATGGCTACACCTTC.